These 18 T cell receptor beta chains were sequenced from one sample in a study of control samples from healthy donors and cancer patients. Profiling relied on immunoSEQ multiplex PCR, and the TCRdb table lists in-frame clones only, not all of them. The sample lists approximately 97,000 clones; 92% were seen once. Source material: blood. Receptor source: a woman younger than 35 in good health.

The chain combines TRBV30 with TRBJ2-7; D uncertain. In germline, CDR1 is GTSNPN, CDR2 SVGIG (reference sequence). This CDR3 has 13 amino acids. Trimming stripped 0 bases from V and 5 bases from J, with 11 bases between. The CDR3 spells CAWSVQEGHEQYF. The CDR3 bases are TGTGCCTGGAGTGTTCAGGAAGGGCACGAGCAGTACTTC.

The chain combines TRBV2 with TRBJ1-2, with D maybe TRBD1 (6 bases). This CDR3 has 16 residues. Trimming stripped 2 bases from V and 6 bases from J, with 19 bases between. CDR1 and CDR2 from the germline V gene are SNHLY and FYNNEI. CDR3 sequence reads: CASSESGGALSDGYTF. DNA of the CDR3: TGTGCCAGCAGTGAAAGTGGGGGGGCCTTGAGTGATGGCTACACCTTC.

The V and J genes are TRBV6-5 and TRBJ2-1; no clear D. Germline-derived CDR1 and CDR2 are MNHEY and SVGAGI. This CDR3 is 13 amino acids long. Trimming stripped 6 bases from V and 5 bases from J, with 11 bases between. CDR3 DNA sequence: TGTGCCAGCAGATCGGGTCTCCACAATGAGCAGTTCTTC. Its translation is CASRSGLHNEQFF.

CDR3 bases: TGCGCCAGCAGTGAGTCAGACAGGGGAGGTGAAAAACTGTTTTTT. Its protein is CASSESDRGGEKLFF. This sequence joins TRBV10-1 and TRBJ1-4, with 8 bases that match TRBD1. Germline V gene sequence: CDR1 WNHNN, CDR2 SYGVQD (reference sequence). This CDR3 is built from 15 residues. V gave up 0 bases and J gave up 7 bases; unmatched junction bases: 4.

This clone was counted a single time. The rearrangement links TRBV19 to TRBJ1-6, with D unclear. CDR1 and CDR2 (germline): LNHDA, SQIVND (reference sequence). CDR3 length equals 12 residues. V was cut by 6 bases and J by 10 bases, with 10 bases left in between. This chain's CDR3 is CASRTGASPLHF. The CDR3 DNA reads TGTGCCAGTAGGACTGGCGCCTCACCCCTCCACTTT. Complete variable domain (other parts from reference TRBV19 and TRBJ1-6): DGGITQSPKYLFRKEGQNVTLSCEQNLNHDAMYWYRQDPGQGLRLIYYSQIVNDFQKGDIAEGYSVSREKKESFPLTVTSAQKNPTAFYLCASRTGASPLHFGNGTRLTVT.

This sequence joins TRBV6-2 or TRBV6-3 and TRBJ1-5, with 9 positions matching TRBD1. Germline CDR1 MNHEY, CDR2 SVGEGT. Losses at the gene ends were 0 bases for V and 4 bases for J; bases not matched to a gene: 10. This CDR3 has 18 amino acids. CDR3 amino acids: CASSYSKGQGTMNQPQHF. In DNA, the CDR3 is TGTGCCAGCAGTTACTCGAAGGGACAGGGCACCATGAATCAGCCCCAGCATTTT.

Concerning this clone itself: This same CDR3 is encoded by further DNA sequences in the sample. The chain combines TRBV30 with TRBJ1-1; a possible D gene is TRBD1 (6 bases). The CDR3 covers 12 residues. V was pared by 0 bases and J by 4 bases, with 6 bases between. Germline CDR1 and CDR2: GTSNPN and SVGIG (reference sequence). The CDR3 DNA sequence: TGTGCCTGGAGTGTAGGGGGCACTGAAGCTTTCTTT. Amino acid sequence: CAWSVGGTEAFF.

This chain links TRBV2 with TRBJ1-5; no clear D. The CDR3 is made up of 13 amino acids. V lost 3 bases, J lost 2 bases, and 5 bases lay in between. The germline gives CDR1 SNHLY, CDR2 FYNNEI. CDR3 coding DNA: TGTGCCAGCAGTGAGGAGGGCAATCAGCCCCAGCATTTT. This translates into CASSEEGNQPQHF.

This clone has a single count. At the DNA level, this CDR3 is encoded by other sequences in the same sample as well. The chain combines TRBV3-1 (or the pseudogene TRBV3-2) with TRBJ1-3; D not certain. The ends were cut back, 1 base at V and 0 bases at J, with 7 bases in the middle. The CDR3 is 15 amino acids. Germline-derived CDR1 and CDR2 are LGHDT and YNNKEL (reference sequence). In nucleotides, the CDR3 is TGTGCCAGCAGCCAAGCGGGAACCTCTGGAAACACCATATATTTT. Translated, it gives CASSQAGTSGNTIYF.

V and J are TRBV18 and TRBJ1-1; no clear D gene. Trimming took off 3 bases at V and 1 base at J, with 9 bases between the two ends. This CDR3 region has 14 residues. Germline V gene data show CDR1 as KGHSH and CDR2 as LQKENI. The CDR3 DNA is TGTGCCAGCTCACCTCAGCGGGGGAACACTGAAGCTTTCTTT. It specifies CASSPQRGNTEAFF.

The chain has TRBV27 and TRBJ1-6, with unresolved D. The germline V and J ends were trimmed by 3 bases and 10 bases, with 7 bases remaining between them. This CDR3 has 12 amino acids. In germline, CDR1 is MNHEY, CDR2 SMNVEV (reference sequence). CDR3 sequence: CASSFGMSPLHF. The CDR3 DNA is TGTGCCAGCAGTTTTGGCATGTCACCCCTCCACTTT.

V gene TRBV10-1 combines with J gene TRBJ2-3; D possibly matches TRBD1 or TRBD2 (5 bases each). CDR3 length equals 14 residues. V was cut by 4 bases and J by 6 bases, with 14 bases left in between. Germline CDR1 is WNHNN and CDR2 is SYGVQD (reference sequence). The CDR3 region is CASSATRGADTQYF. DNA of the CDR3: TGCGCCAGCAGTGCGACCCGGGGCGCGGATACGCAGTATTTT.

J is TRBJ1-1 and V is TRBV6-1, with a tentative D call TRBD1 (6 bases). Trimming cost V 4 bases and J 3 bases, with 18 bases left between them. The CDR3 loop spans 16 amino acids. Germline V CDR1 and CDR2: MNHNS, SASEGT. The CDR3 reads CASSVPRPSGDTEAFF. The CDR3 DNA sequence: TGTGCCAGCAGTGTTCCCCGGCCGTCAGGGGACACTGAAGCTTTCTTT.

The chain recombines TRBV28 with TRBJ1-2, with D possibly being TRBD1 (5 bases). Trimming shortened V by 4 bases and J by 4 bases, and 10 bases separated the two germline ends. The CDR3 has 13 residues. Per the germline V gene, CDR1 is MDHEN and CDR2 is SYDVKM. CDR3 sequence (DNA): TGTGCCAGCAGTTCAGAGGGGACCTATGGCTACACCTTC. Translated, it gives CASSSEGTYGYTF.

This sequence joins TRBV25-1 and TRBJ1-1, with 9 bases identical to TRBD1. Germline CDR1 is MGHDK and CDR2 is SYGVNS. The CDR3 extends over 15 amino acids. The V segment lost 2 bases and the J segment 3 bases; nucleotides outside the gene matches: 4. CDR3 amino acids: CASSETGQGDTEAFF. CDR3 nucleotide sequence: TGTGCCAGCAGTGAAACGGGACAGGGTGACACTGAAGCTTTCTTT.

The DNA for the CDR3 is TGTGCCACGGAGGGGGGGAGCACAGATACGCAGTATTTT. Protein: CATEGGSTDTQYF. The V gene is TRBV24-1, the J gene TRBJ2-3; weak D call: TRBD2 (7 bases). Germline V gene data show CDR1 as KGHDR and CDR2 as SFDVKD. The germline V and J ends were trimmed by 10 bases and 0 bases, with 10 bases remaining between them. The CDR3 is made up of 13 amino acids.

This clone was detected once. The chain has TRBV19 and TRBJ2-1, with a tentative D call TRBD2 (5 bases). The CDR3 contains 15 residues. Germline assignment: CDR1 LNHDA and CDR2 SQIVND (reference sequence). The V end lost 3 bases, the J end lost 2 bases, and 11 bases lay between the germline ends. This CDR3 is CASSMRVLAYNEQFF. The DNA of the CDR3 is TGTGCCAGTAGTATGCGGGTTTTGGCCTACAATGAGCAGTTCTTC.

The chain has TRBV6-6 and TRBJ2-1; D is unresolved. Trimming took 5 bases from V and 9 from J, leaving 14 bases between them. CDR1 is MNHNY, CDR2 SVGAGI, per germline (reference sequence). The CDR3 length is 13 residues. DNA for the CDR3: TGTGCCAGCAGTGGGCCGGGTCCGGGTGAGCAGTTCTTC. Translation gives CASSGPGPGEQFF.